This is a list of T cell receptor beta chains from one sample in a study of T cell responses to AZD1222 COVID-19 vaccine. Assay used: immunoSEQ multiplex PCR; TCRdb lists only in-frame clones, some missing. The table includes more than 90,000 clones, around 85% detected once. This specimen was peripheral blood, taken 28 days after the second AZD1222 dose. The receptors shown here come from an adult who received the AZD1222 COVID-19 vaccine. The CDR3 runs from the conserved cysteine through the conserved F or W. The D gene is left open where the match is weak. Not all rows give a size; the values are once, few, many and, for expanded clones, a class.

DNA | CDR3 | D | V | size | J
TGTGCCAGTAGCCAAGGACGAAGTAACGGCTACACCTTC | CASSQGRSNGYTF | NA | TRBV19 | NA | TRBJ1-2
TGTGCCAGCAGCTTAACGTTCCCGGACTCCGAGCAGTACTTC | CASSLTFPDSEQYF | NA | TRBV7-3 | NA | TRBJ2-7
TGTGCCAGCAGCCATCCGGGACGGCGAGACTATGGCTACACCTTC | CASSHPGRRDYGYTF | NA | TRBV11-3 | few | TRBJ1-2
TGTGCCAGCAGTTTTCAGGGGTCCGTCTCTGGAAACACCATATATTTT | CASSFQGSVSGNTIYF | NA | TRBV28 | NA | TRBJ1-3
TGTGCCACCAGTGATTTGGTACGAATAGCGGGGGGCCTCTCCTACAATGAGCAGTTCTTC | CATSDLVRIAGGLSYNEQFF | TRBD2 | TRBV24-1 | NA | TRBJ2-1
TGCGCCAGCAGCCAAGAGTGGACACTCAATACTGAAGCTTTCTTT | CASSQEWTLNTEAFF | NA | TRBV4-1 | few | TRBJ1-1
TGTGCCAGCAGCCTCCAGACTAGTAATGAGCAGTTCTTC | CASSLQTSNEQFF | NA | TRBV3-1/TRBV3-2 | NA | TRBJ2-1
TGTGCCAGCAGAGGGACAGGGAGGTACGAGCAGTACTTC | CASRGTGRYEQYF | TRBD1 | TRBV28 | NA | TRBJ2-7
TGTGCCAGCAGCTTGTGGGGGGACGAGCAGTACTTC | CASSLWGDEQYF | NA | TRBV5-6 | NA | TRBJ2-7
TGTGCCAGCAGCTTAGAGGGCCAGGGGGCTGACACTGAAGCTTTCTTT | CASSLEGQGADTEAFF | TRBD1 | TRBV7-2 | NA | TRBJ1-1
TGTGCCAGCAGGTCAAGGACTAATTCACCCCTCCACTTT | CASRSRTNSPLHF | NA | TRBV12-3/TRBV12-4 | NA | TRBJ1-6
TGTGCCAGCAGCCCGGGGCCGTCCCCCCAAGGCGAGCAGTACTTC | CASSPGPSPQGEQYF | NA | TRBV5-5 | NA | TRBJ2-7
TGTGCCAGCAGGGTTGGCCAGATGAACACTGAAGCTTTCTTT | CASRVGQMNTEAFF | NA | TRBV6-5 | NA | TRBJ1-1
TGTGCCAGCAGCTTTAACCCGGGGCCATTTAACACTGAAGCTTTCTTT | CASSFNPGPFNTEAFF | NA | TRBV7-6 | NA | TRBJ1-1
TGTGCCAGCAGCTCATCCGGCGACTTCTACAATGAGCAGTTCTTC | CASSSSGDFYNEQFF | NA | TRBV9 | few | TRBJ2-1
TGTGCCAGCAGCCCATCGTCCACTGAAGCTTTCTTT | CASSPSSTEAFF | NA | TRBV12-3/TRBV12-4 | NA | TRBJ1-1
TGCAGTGCTAGTTTAAGTTGGTCGCATTTT | CSASLSWSHF | NA | TRBV20-1 | NA | TRBJ1-5
TGCGCCAGCAGCTTTTGGGGGGATTCGAACACTGAAGCTTTCTTT | CASSFWGDSNTEAFF | NA | TRBV5-1 | NA | TRBJ1-1
TGTGCCAGCAGCTTGGTTAGCGGTACCTACAATGAGCAGTTCTTC | CASSLVSGTYNEQFF | NA | TRBV5-4 | NA | TRBJ2-1
TGCAGCGCCGCTGTCGGGGCTGGGGATACGCAGTATTTT | CSAAVGAGDTQYF | NA | TRBV29-1 | NA | TRBJ2-3
TGTGCCAGCAGCTTCGGACCAATGAACACCGGGGAGCTGTTTTTT | CASSFGPMNTGELFF | NA | TRBV7-9 | NA | TRBJ2-2
TGTGCCAGCAGCAAAGGGGGAAACAAGGGACTCTACGAGCAGTACTTC | CASSKGGNKGLYEQYF | NA | TRBV21-1 | NA | TRBJ2-7
TGTGCCAGCAGCTTAGGAGCGGATACGAACACCGGGGAGCTGTTTTTT | CASSLGADTNTGELFF | NA | TRBV7-8 | NA | TRBJ2-2
TGTGCCAGCAGCTTGGGTGTGGTAGCGGGAGGCACAGATACGCAGTATTTT | CASSLGVVAGGTDTQYF | TRBD2 | TRBV7-8 | NA | TRBJ2-3
TGTGCCACCTGCCCCCGACACTCTGGGGCCAACGTCCTGACTTTC | CATCPRHSGANVLTF | NA | TRBV6-5 | NA | TRBJ2-6
TGCGCCAGCCGCGCGGAGCTAGCGGGGGTCGGGGAGCAGTTCTTC | CASRAELAGVGEQFF | TRBD2 | TRBV5-1 | once | TRBJ2-1
TGCAGTGCTAGTTGGGGGGAGCAGTACTTC | CSASWGEQYF | NA | TRBV20-1 | NA | TRBJ2-7
TGCGCCAGCAGCTTGTGGGGGAGCAACACTGAAGCTTTCTTT | CASSLWGSNTEAFF | NA | TRBV5-1 | NA | TRBJ1-1
TGTGCCAGCGGAGGACTAGTTAACTACGAGCAGTACTTC | CASGGLVNYEQYF | TRBD2 | TRBV2 | NA | TRBJ2-7
TGCGCCAGCAGCCAAGATCGAGGGGGTGGGCAGTTCTTC | CASSQDRGGGQFF | NA | TRBV4-1 | NA | TRBJ2-1
TGTGCCAGCAGCTTAGACCGGAGGGGTCCTTGGCATGGCTACACCTTC | CASSLDRRGPWHGYTF | NA | TRBV7-9 | NA | TRBJ1-2
TGTGCCAGCCAAGGTAGGACTAGCGGGGACCAAGAGACCCAGTACTTC | CASQGRTSGDQETQYF | TRBD2 | TRBV18 | once | TRBJ2-5
TGTGCCAGCGATGACAATGAGCAGTTCTTC | CASDDNEQFF | NA | TRBV2 | NA | TRBJ2-1
TGTGCCAGCTCATCGGGGAAAGAGACCCAGTACTTC | CASSSGKETQYF | NA | TRBV18 | NA | TRBJ2-5
TGTGCCATCAGTGATGGGGATTCACCCCTCCACTTT | CAISDGDSPLHF | NA | TRBV10-3 | NA | TRBJ1-6
TGCAGCGTGGGAATCAACAATCAGCCCCAGCATTTT | CSVGINNQPQHF | NA | TRBV29-1 | few | TRBJ1-5
TGTGCCAGCAGCCGACTAGCGGGAGACAGCGAGCAGTACTTC | CASSRLAGDSEQYF | TRBD2 | TRBV11-3 | few | TRBJ2-7
TGCGCCAGCAGCTTGGGGGCTAGCGGGAACCAAGAGACCCAGTACTTC | CASSLGASGNQETQYF | TRBD2 | TRBV5-1 | NA | TRBJ2-5
TGTGCCAGCAACGGCAAAACAGACGGGTTAGCTTTCTTT | CASNGKTDGLAFF | NA | TRBV3-1/TRBV3-2 | NA | TRBJ1-1
TGTGCCAGCACAACCGGGACGCGCGGCGCAGATACGCAGTATTTT | CASTTGTRGADTQYF | NA | TRBV7-3 | NA | TRBJ2-3
TGTGCCAGCAGTTACTTTGGGGAGAACACTGAAGCTTTCTTT | CASSYFGENTEAFF | NA | TRBV6-2/TRBV6-3 | once | TRBJ1-1
TGTGCCAGCAGTGAAACCCTTTGGCGCGGCTACACCTTC | CASSETLWRGYTF | NA | TRBV6-4 | NA | TRBJ1-2
TGTGCCAGCAGCCAGTTGGTTTTGGCAGGGGTGACCGGGGAGCTGTTTTTT | CASSQLVLAGVTGELFF | NA | TRBV28 | NA | TRBJ2-2
TGCAGCGTCGGGGACAGCCAGTATTCACCCCTCCACTTT | CSVGDSQYSPLHF | TRBD1 | TRBV29-1 | few | TRBJ1-6
TGCAGCGTTGCCCGATACAATGAGCAGTTCTTC | CSVARYNEQFF | NA | TRBV29-1 | NA | TRBJ2-1
TGTGCCAGTAGCATCGGAGGGAGCTCCTACGAGCAGTACTTC | CASSIGGSSYEQYF | NA | TRBV19 | few | TRBJ2-7
TGTGCCAGCAGACGAGGGGTACAGGTCAATCAGCCCCAGCATTTT | CASRRGVQVNQPQHF | NA | TRBV6-5 | NA | TRBJ1-5
TGTGCCAGCAGCTTAGCCGCCGTGACTAGCGGGCGAGCCAAAAACATTCAGTACTTC | CASSLAAVTSGRAKNIQYF | TRBD2 | TRBV7-9 | NA | TRBJ2-4
TGTGCCAGTACCCCTTTACAGGGGGCAATGCAGCCCCAGCATTTT | CASTPLQGAMQPQHF | TRBD1 | TRBV19 | NA | TRBJ1-5
TGTGCCAGCAGTGATGGGGACGCAATTAACTATGGCTACACCTTC | CASSDGDAINYGYTF | NA | TRBV6-1 | few | TRBJ1-2
TGTGCCAGCAGGGGACCGGGCCACCGCTACGAGCAGTACTTC | CASRGPGHRYEQYF | NA | TRBV6-5 | NA | TRBJ2-7
TGTGCCAGCAGCTTAGCAGGGTACAATCAGCCCCAGCATTTT | CASSLAGYNQPQHF | NA | TRBV7-8 | NA | TRBJ1-5
TGCGCCAGCAGTGTAACGGTAAACACTGAAGCTTTCTTT | CASSVTVNTEAFF | NA | TRBV10-2 | NA | TRBJ1-1
TGTGCCAGCAGACAACAGGGGGCAGGTTCACCCCTCCACTTT | CASRQQGAGSPLHF | TRBD1 | TRBV6-5 | NA | TRBJ1-6
TGTGCCAGCAGCCAAGGACAGGGGAGTCAGCCCCAGCATTTT | CASSQGQGSQPQHF | TRBD1 | TRBV3-1/TRBV3-2 | NA | TRBJ1-5